This T cell receptor (beta chain) was recorded in a study of blood T cell repertoires in COVID-19. This CDR3 has 13 residues. Germline V gene sequence: CDR1 SQVTM, CDR2 ANQGSEA. V dropped 4 bases and J dropped 2; count of bases not matched to a gene: 4. Study processing details: Reference gene primer amplification gave nucleated cell count estimates. The table came from immunoSEQ multiplex PCR; TCRdb's copy has only in-frame clones and leaves some out. Clone size and V and J calls were adopted from that table, with D and trimming inferred from the DNA. The profile covers roughly 250,000 clones, with 85% to 90% appearing a single time and about 1.5% taken by the ten largest.

The specimen sequenced was PBMCs or T cells enriched from blood (not recorded which). This TCR came from a woman in her forties or fifties who had recovered from COVID-19. This chain links TRBV29-1 with TRBJ1-2, with 7 bases that match TRBD1. The CDR3 reads CSVAGGVNYGYTF. In DNA, the CDR3 is TGCAGCGTTGCAGGGGGAGTCAACTATGGCTACACCTTC.